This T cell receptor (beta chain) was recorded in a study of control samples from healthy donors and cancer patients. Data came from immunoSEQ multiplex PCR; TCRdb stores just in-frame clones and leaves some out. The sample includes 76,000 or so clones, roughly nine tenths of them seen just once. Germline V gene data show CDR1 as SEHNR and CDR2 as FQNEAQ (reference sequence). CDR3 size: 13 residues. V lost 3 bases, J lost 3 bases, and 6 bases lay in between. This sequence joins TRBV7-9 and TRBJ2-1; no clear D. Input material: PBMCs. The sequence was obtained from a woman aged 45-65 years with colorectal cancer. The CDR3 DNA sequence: TGTGCCAGCAGCTTTGGGGACTACAATGAGCAGTTCTTC. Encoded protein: CASSFGDYNEQFF. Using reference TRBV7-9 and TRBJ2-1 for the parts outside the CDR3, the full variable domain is DTGVSQNPRHKITKRGQNVTFRCDPISEHNRLYWYRQTLGQGPEFLTYFQNEAQLEKSRLLSDRFSAERPKGSFSTLEIQRTEQGDSAMYLCASSFGDYNEQFFGPGTRLTVL.